In its sample, the clone carrying this TCR beta chain was seen once. Profiling relied on immunoSEQ multiplex PCR, and the TCRdb table lists in-frame clones only, not all of them. This sample has hundreds of thousands of clones; roughly 90% occur once, and the top ten carry roughly 2.1%. These data come from a study of blood T cell repertoires in COVID-19. CDR3 length: 14 residues. V was trimmed by 4 bases and J by 4 bases, leaving 14 bases between them. Germline values: CDR1 SGHRS, CDR2 YFSETQ. The V gene is TRBV5-1, the J gene TRBJ1-2; D not resolved. The specimen sequenced was peripheral blood. This TCR was recovered from a young man with active or convalescent COVID-19. This CDR3 reads CASSPFEPSYGYTF. CDR3 coding DNA: TGCGCCAGCAGCCCTTTTGAGCCTTCCTATGGCTACACCTTC.